These 30 T cell receptor beta chains share one sample of origin, sequenced in a study of cytomegalovirus exposure and HLA in healthy donors. Method: immunoSEQ multiplex PCR; TCRdb's copy keeps in-frame clones and lacks some. This table has approximately 200,000 clones, more than 80% appearing once. Source material: PBMCs. These receptors all stem from a man between 18 and 35 years old in good health and CMV-seropositive.

The chain combines TRBV30 with TRBJ2-1; possible D gene TRBD1, 5 bases. Trimming cost V 8 bases and J 10 bases, with 12 bases left between them. Germline V lookup: CDR1 GTSNPN, CDR2 SVGIG (reference sequence). The CDR3 consists of 10 residues. CDR3 in amino acids: CAQGAPEQFF. The CDR3 coding sequence is TGTGCCCAAGGGGCCCCGGAGCAGTTCTTC.

The rearrangement links TRBV14 to TRBJ2-3; 9 bases are a match to TRBD2. Per the germline V gene, CDR1 is SGHDN and CDR2 is FVKESK. This CDR3 has 18 amino acids. The V segment lost 5 bases and the J segment 2 bases; nucleotides outside the gene matches: 14. CDR3 protein: CASSDDHGGLATTDTQYF. CDR3 DNA: TGTGCCAGCAGCGACGATCATGGAGGACTAGCGACCACAGATACGCAGTATTTT.

The V and J genes are TRBV27 and TRBJ2-5, with 12 bases identical to TRBD1. CDR1 is MNHEY, CDR2 SMNVEV, per germline (reference sequence). The V gene end was trimmed by 6 bases and the J gene end by 4 bases; junction bases not matched to a gene: 9. The CDR3 length is 16 residues. The CDR3 nucleotides are TGTGCCAGCAGCCTAACCGGGACAGGGGGCCTAGAGACCCAGTACTTC. Translating gives CASSLTGTGGLETQYF.

The chain couples TRBV25-1 to TRBJ2-6; D may be TRBD2 (6 bases). Germline loops: CDR1 MGHDK, CDR2 SYGVNS. The CDR3 is 14 residues long. With 5 bases removed from V and 2 bases from J, the gap between germline ends came to 7 bases. CDR3 nucleotide sequence: TGTGCCAGCAGTCGCGGGACTGGGGCCAACGTCCTGACTTTC. It yields the protein CASSRGTGANVLTF.

To note about this clone: A junction boundary mismatches the germline segment, possibly from a read error. The chain is built from TRBV7-9 and TRBJ2-7; 12 nucleotides line up with TRBD2. CDR1 and CDR2 from the germline V gene are SEHNR and FQNEAQ (reference sequence). This CDR3 is built from 13 residues. The CDR3 coding sequence is TGTGCCAGCAGCGGGACTAGCGGGTACGGGCAGTACTTC. Its protein product is CASSGTSGYGQYF.

This chain joins TRBV5-1 and TRBJ1-5, with D possibly TRBD1 on 5 matching bases. The V gene's germline CDR1 is SGHRS and CDR2 YFSETQ. Trimming pared 4 bases from V and 2 bases from J, leaving 13 bases between. The CDR3 spans 15 residues. This chain's CDR3 is CASSPDWGGNQPQHF. In nucleotides, the CDR3 is TGCGCCAGCAGCCCTGACTGGGGGGGCAATCAGCCCCAGCATTTT.

The J gene is TRBJ2-2, the V gene TRBV7-8; tentatively, D is TRBD1 (5 bases). V was shortened by 0 bases and J by 7 bases, with 18 bases between the two germline ends. The CDR3 sequence is 17 residues long. The germline V gene has CDR1 SGHVS and CDR2 FQNEAQ. The CDR3 DNA sequence: TGTGCCAGCAGCTTAGCGCGAGCATGGCAGGGTGGCGGGGAGCTGTTTTTT. Encoded protein: CASSLARAWQGGGELFF.

This clone turned up a few times. The chain carries TRBV30 and TRBJ1-2; a weak D match, TRBD1 (5 bases). The CDR3 consists of 12 residues. Germline V gives CDR1 GTSNPN, CDR2 SVGIG (reference sequence). This chain's CDR3 is CAKDSTNYGYTF. The CDR3 DNA sequence: TGTGCTAAAGACAGTACTAACTATGGCTACACCTTC.

A few counts support this clone. The chain uses TRBV11-2 and TRBJ2-5, with 9 bases fitting TRBD2. There are 17 residues in the CDR3. Germline loops: CDR1 SGHAT, CDR2 FQNNGV. With V trimmed by 5 bases and J by 0 bases, 10 bases remained unmatched. CDR3 sequence: CASSAVVSGRYQETQYF. In DNA form, the CDR3 reads TGTGCCAGCAGCGCCGTGGTCAGCGGGAGGTACCAAGAGACCCAGTACTTC.

This clone has just a few counts. J is TRBJ1-2 and V is TRBV4-2; perhaps TRBD1 as D (5 bases). The CDR3 contains 16 residues. V dropped 0 bases and J dropped 3 bases, with 14 bases sitting between them. The V gene's germline CDR1 is LGHNA and CDR2 YNFKEQ. The CDR3 bases are TGTGCCAGCAGCCAAGAACCACGACAGTCTGACTATGGCTACACCTTC. It is translated as CASSQEPRQSDYGYTF.

This sequence joins TRBV27 and TRBJ2-3; D possibly corresponds to TRBD2 (6 bases). This CDR3 comprises 14 residues. Between the trimmed V and J ends, which lost 6 bases and 14 bases, there was a span of 24 bases. Germline-derived CDR1 and CDR2 are MNHEY and SMNVEV (reference sequence). The CDR3 spells CASSQYREPGSLYF. As DNA, the CDR3 is TGTGCCAGCAGCCAATATCGGGAGCCGGGGAGCCTGTATTTT.

This chain links TRBV2 with TRBJ2-5; 8 bases map to TRBD2. The CDR3 is 13 amino acids. Germline V gene sequence: CDR1 SNHLY, CDR2 FYNNEI. J was trimmed by 7 bases and V by 4 bases; bases with no gene match: 5. The CDR3, as DNA: TGTGCCAGCAGTGCGGCGGGAGGAGGGACCCAGTACTTC. Residues: CASSAAGGGTQYF.

J is TRBJ2-1 and V is TRBV7-6; 9 bases are a match to TRBD1. The germline V gene has CDR1 SGHVS and CDR2 FNYEAQ. This CDR3 region has 15 residues. The junction had 2 bases not matched to a gene; V was cut back by 4 bases and J by 1 base. CDR3 nucleotides: TGTGCCAGCAGCTCACAGGGGGCTTCCTACAATGAGCAGTTCTTC. Amino acid sequence: CASSSQGASYNEQFF.

The chain joins TRBV6-1 to TRBJ1-1; tentatively, D is TRBD1 (5 bases). The CDR3 length is 15 residues. Germline V gene data show CDR1 as MNHNS and CDR2 as SASEGT. Trimming removed 4 bases at V and 1 base at J, with 13 bases between. The CDR3 region is CASSGGGGGNTEAFF. In DNA form, the CDR3 reads TGTGCCAGCAGTGGGGGCGGGGGAGGGAACACTGAAGCTTTCTTT.

The chain employs TRBV7-9 and TRBJ1-3; D is uncertain. V was trimmed by 1 base and J by 0 bases, leaving 13 bases between them. The CDR3 length is 17 residues. The germline V gene encodes CDR1 SEHNR and CDR2 FQNEAQ (reference sequence). The CDR3 is CASSLVLGASSGNTIYF. The CDR3 DNA follows: TGTGCCAGCAGCTTAGTTCTGGGAGCTAGCTCTGGAAACACCATATATTTT.

Concerning this clone itself: The same CDR3 also results from other DNA sequences found in this sample. The gene calls are TRBV29-1 and TRBJ2-1; the D gene is possibly TRBD1 (5 bases). The V gene's germline CDR1 is SQVTM and CDR2 ANQGSEA. The CDR3 consists of 11 residues. V lost 2 bases to trimming and J lost 9 bases, with 8 bases between them. The DNA of the CDR3 is TGCAGCGTTGAAACAGGAAGTGAGCAGTTCTTC. Its protein product is CSVETGSEQFF.

This chain connects TRBV7-2 to TRBJ2-7; D uncertain. Germline loops: CDR1 SGHTA, CDR2 FQGNSA. The CDR3 has 11 residues. V dropped 5 bases and J dropped 2 bases, with 4 bases sitting between them. The CDR3 nucleotides read TGTGCCAGCAGCCTAACCTACGAGCAGTACTTC. This codes for CASSLTYEQYF.

The chain couples TRBV27 to TRBJ2-4; D might be TRBD1 (5 bases). CDR1 and CDR2 (germline): MNHEY, SMNVEV (reference sequence). The V and J ends lost 7 bases and 2 bases respectively, with 6 bases between them. This CDR3 has 12 amino acids. CDR3 region: CASKDTKNIQYF. CDR3 in DNA: TGTGCCAGCAAGGACACCAAAAACATTCAGTACTTC.

This rearrangement joins TRBV7-2 to TRBJ2-1; no clear D gene. Per germline, CDR1 SGHTA and CDR2 FQGNSA. The V end was cut by 4 bases, the J end by 7 bases, with 8 bases between. CDR3 length: 12 amino acids. This chain's CDR3 is CASSSLSNEQFF. In nucleotides, the CDR3 is TGTGCCAGCAGCTCACTGTCTAATGAGCAGTTCTTC.

The V call is TRBV28, the J call TRBJ2-4, with D possibly matching TRBD2 (5 bases). The germline V gene encodes CDR1 MDHEN and CDR2 SYDVKM. The ends were cut back, 5 bases at V and 10 bases at J, with 18 bases in the middle. CDR3 length equals 14 residues. Here the CDR3 DNA reads TGTGCCAGCAGTCCTCGGGATTGGGTTTGGATTCAGTACTTC. Translation gives CASSPRDWVWIQYF.

This chain connects TRBV14 to TRBJ2-6; perhaps TRBD1 as D (6 bases). The CDR3 is 15 residues long. Trimming pared 4 bases from V and 2 bases from J, leaving 9 bases between. Germline CDR1 and CDR2: SGHDN and FVKESK. The CDR3 here is CASSLTGTGANVLTF. The DNA for the CDR3 is TGTGCCAGCAGCCTAACAGGGACTGGGGCCAACGTCCTGACTTTC.

This chain uses TRBV7-2 with TRBJ2-1; the match to TRBD2 covers 9 bases. The CDR3 loop spans 15 amino acids. Germline values: CDR1 SGHTA, CDR2 FQGNSA. Germline trimming cut 0 bases from V and 4 bases from J; bases unmatched to any gene: 1. DNA of the CDR3: TGTGCCAGCAGCTTAGCTAGCGGGAGATACAATGAGCAGTTCTTC. It translates to CASSLASGRYNEQFF.

The V gene is TRBV14, the J gene TRBJ1-5, with a tentative D call TRBD1 (5 bases). Germline lookup yields CDR1 SGHDN and CDR2 FVKESK. Trimming left V 3 bases short and J 5 bases short, with 8 bases between. The CDR3 is 13 residues long. Written as DNA, the CDR3 is TGTGCCAGCAGCCAGGGGGGTGATCAGCCCCAGCATTTT. This sequence encodes CASSQGGDQPQHF. Based on the CDR3 plus reference TRBV14 and TRBJ1-5, the full variable domain is EAGVTQFPSHSVIEKGQTVTLRCDPISGHDNLYWYRRVMGKEIKFLLHFVKESKQDESGMPNNRFLAERTGGTYSTLKVQPAELEDSGVYFCASSQGGDQPQHFGDGTRLSIL.

This sequence joins TRBV18 and TRBJ2-1; 11 nucleotides line up with TRBD1. The V segment lost 1 base and the J segment 8 bases; nucleotides outside the gene matches: 4. CDR1 and CDR2 from the germline V gene are KGHSH and LQKENI. The CDR3 totals 15 residues. The CDR3: CASSPRDRGTDEQFF. CDR3 nucleotide sequence: TGTGCCAGCTCACCACGGGACAGGGGGACTGATGAGCAGTTCTTC. Variable domain in full (rest from reference TRBV18 and TRBJ2-1): NAGVMQNPRHLVRRRGQEARLRCSPMKGHSHVYWYRQLPEEGLKFMVYLQKENIIDESGMPKERFSAEFPKEGPSILRIQQVVRGDSAAYFCASSPRDRGTDEQFFGPGTRLTVL.

The rearrangement links TRBV7-2 to TRBJ2-7; TRBD1 agrees at 7 bases. Germline CDR1 reads SGHTA; CDR2 reads FQGNSA. Losses at the gene ends were 1 base for V and 2 bases for J; bases not matched to a gene: 5. The CDR3 loop spans 15 amino acids. CDR3 in amino acids: CASSLDRGLTYEQYF. CDR3 coding DNA: TGTGCCAGCAGCTTAGACAGGGGCTTAACCTACGAGCAGTACTTC.

The V call is TRBV30, the J call TRBJ2-7; no firm D call. The V end lost 1 base, the J end lost 0 bases, and 10 bases lay between the germline ends. Looked up from germline, CDR1 is GTSNPN and CDR2 is SVGIG (reference sequence). The CDR3 is made up of 14 amino acids. For the CDR3, the DNA is TGTGCCTGGAGTGGGGCAACAATCTCCTACGAGCAGTACTTC. Translating gives CAWSGATISYEQYF. Filled out from reference TRBV30 and TRBJ2-7, the complete variable domain reads SQTIHQWPATLVQPVGSPLSLECTVEGTSNPNLYWYRQAAGRGLQLLFYSVGIGQISSEVPQNLSASRPQDRQFILSSKKLLLSDSGFYLCAWSGATISYEQYFGPGTRLTVT.

In its sample, this clone was seen once. V usage is TRBV6-5 and J usage is TRBJ2-7, with 11 nucleotides matching TRBD1. The germline gives CDR1 MNHEY, CDR2 SVGAGI. Trimming at V came to 7 bases and at J to 0 bases, leaving 5 bases not matched to a gene. The CDR3 consists of 15 residues. Written as DNA, the CDR3 is TGTGCCAGCAAGCCGGGACAGGGGGGCTCCTACGAGCAGTACTTC. This codes for CASKPGQGGSYEQYF.

The rearrangement joins TRBV27 to TRBJ1-5; tentatively, D is TRBD1 (5 bases). There are 15 residues in the CDR3. The germline gives CDR1 MNHEY, CDR2 SMNVEV (reference sequence). The ends were cut back, 4 bases at V and 1 base at J, with 11 bases in the middle. CDR3 coding DNA: TGTGCCAGCAGTTCCAGGGTTGTAAGCAATCAGCCCCAGCATTTT. It is translated as CASSSRVVSNQPQHF.

V gene TRBV6-6 combines with J gene TRBJ1-1; TRBD1 might be the D (5 bases). Trimming removed 4 bases at V and 5 bases at J, with 11 bases between. CDR3 length: 13 amino acids. Germline V lookup: CDR1 MNHNY, CDR2 SVGAGI (reference sequence). The CDR3 spells CASSFQGGTEAFF. DNA for the CDR3: TGTGCCAGCAGTTTTCAGGGTGGGACTGAAGCTTTCTTT.

This chain connects TRBV6-5 to TRBJ2-1, with D maybe TRBD1 (6 bases). The V end lost 6 bases, the J end lost 9 bases, and 18 bases lay between the germline ends. The CDR3 covers 14 residues. The germline CDR1 and CDR2 sequences are MNHEY and SVGAGI. The chain's CDR3 is CASRTKQGAGEQFF. The CDR3 nucleotides are TGTGCCAGCAGGACAAAACAGGGTGCAGGTGAGCAGTTCTTC.